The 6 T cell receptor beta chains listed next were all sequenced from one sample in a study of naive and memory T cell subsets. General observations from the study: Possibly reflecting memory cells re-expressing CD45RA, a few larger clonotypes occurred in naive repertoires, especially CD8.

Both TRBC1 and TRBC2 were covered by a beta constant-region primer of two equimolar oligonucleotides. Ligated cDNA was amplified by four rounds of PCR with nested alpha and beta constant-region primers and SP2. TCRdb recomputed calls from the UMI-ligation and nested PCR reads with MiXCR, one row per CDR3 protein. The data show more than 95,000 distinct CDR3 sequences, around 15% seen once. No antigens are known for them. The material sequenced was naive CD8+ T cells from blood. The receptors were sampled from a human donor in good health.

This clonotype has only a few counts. This CDR3 is CASSQDLSDVYGYTF. CDR3 coding DNA: TGCGCCAGCAGCCAAGATCTATCGGACGTCTATGGCTACACCTTC. The V call is TRBV4-3, the J call TRBJ1-2, with D uncertain. The germline V and J ends were trimmed by 0 bases and 4 bases, with 12 bases remaining between them. Germline V gives CDR1 LGHNA, CDR2 YSLEER. The CDR3 covers 15 residues.

The chain's CDR3 is CSALLDGSNQPQHF. DNA of the CDR3: TGCAGTGCTCTCTTAGACGGAAGCAATCAGCCCCAGCATTTT. This chain joins TRBV20-1 and TRBJ1-5, with no clear D. The germline V and J ends were trimmed by 5 bases and 1 base, with 12 bases remaining between them. The germline gives CDR1 DFQATT, CDR2 SNEGSKA (reference sequence). This CDR3 comprises 14 residues.

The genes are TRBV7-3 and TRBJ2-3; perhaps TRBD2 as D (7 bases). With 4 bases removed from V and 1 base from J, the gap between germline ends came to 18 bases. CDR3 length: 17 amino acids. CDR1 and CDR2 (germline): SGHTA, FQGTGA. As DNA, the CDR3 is TGTGCCAGCAGCTCCGCAGCCTGGGGGGGCCGCACAGATACGCAGTATTTT. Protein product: CASSSAAWGGRTDTQYF.

The CDR3 DNA sequence: TGTGCCAGCTCACTCTCCACAGGGGGCCAGAATGAAAAACTGTTTTTT. This translates into CASSLSTGGQNEKLFF. This chain uses TRBV18 with TRBJ1-4; 9 nucleotides align to TRBD1. The CDR3 spans 16 residues. V lost 4 bases to trimming and J lost 5 bases; unmatched junction nucleotides: 8. The V gene's germline CDR1 is KGHSH and CDR2 LQKENI.

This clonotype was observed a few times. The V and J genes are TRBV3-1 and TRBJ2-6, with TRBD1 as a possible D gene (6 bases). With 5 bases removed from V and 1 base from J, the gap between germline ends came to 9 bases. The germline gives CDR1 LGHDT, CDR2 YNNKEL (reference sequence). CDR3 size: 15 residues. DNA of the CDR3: TGTGCCAGCAGCGTCAGGGGATCTGGGGCCAACGTCCTGACTTTC. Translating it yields CASSVRGSGANVLTF. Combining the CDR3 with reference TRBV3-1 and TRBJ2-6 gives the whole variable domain DTAVSQTPKYLVTQMGNDKSIKCEQNLGHDTMYWYKQDSKKFLKIMFSYNNKELIINETVPNRFSPKSPDKAHLNLHINSLELGDSAVYFCASSVRGSGANVLTFGAGSRLTVL.

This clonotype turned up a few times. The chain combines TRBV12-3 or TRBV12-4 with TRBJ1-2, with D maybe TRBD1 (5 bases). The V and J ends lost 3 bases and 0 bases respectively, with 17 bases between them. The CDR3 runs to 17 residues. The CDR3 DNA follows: TGTGCCAGCAGTTTCGTTGGGGGTCGGCTATCTAACTATGGCTACACCTTC. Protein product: CASSFVGGRLSNYGYTF.